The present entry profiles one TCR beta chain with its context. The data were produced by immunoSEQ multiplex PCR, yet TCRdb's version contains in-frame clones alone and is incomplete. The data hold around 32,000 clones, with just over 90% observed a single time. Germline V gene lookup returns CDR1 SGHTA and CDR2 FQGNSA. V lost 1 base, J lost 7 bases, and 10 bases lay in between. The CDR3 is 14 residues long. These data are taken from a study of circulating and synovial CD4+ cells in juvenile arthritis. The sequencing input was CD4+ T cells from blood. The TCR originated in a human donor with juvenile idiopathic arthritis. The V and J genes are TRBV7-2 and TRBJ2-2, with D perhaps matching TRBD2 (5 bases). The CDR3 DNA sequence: TGTGCCAGCAGCTTAGTCCGGAGGAGCGGGGAGCTGTTTTTT. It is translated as CASSLVRRSGELFF.